A single sample gave rise to the 31 T cell receptor beta chains below, sequenced in a study of spatial heterogeneity in lung cancer. For these receptors, no antigen is known. Study findings and constraints: Tracking of tumor mutation counts was seen in expanded intratumoral alpha and beta TCR counts.

Stated time point: sample taken at primary tumor resection. One entry per CDR3 protein, called by TCRdb with MiXCR from the 5' RACE reads. The sample consists of roughly 4,000 distinct CDR3 sequences, around 7.9% of them appearing once. Specimen: lung tumor tissue, collected at surgery. The receptors shown here come from a male donor with early-stage non-small cell lung cancer.

This clonotype was counted between two and nine times. The rearrangement links TRBV20-1 to TRBJ2-3; D is perhaps TRBD2 (7 bases). The germline V gene encodes CDR1 DFQATT and CDR2 SNEGSKA (reference sequence). V lost 0 bases to trimming and J lost 2 bases, with 18 bases between them. This CDR3 has 17 residues. The CDR3 bases are TGCAGTGCTAGAGATACCCGGGCGGGGGCTGCCACAGATACGCAGTATTTT. Protein: CSARDTRAGAATDTQYF.

This clonotype has a count of ten or more. J is TRBJ2-3 and V is TRBV30; D not certain. Trimming stripped 8 bases from V and 2 bases from J, with 14 bases between. This CDR3 is 13 amino acids long. The germline V gene has CDR1 GTSNPN and CDR2 SVGIG (reference sequence). CDR3 sequence reads: CARAGPSTDTQYF. The CDR3 nucleotides read TGTGCCCGGGCAGGACCGTCCACAGATACGCAGTATTTT.

This clonotype is judged medium-sized. The chain carries TRBV19 and TRBJ1-5, with 9 bases aligning to TRBD1. The CDR3 is 13 residues long. The trim removed 5 bases at V and 4 bases at J, leaving 0 bases unmatched. The germline V gene has CDR1 LNHDA and CDR2 SQIVND (reference sequence). In DNA form, the CDR3 reads TGTGCCAGTAGTGGGACAGGGAATCAGCCCCAGCATTTT. Protein: CASSGTGNQPQHF.

The rearrangement links TRBV29-1 to TRBJ1-1, with no clear D. Trimming cost V 4 bases and J 7 bases, with 13 bases left between them. The CDR3 runs to 12 residues. The germline V gene encodes CDR1 SQVTM and CDR2 ANQGSEA. The CDR3 is CSVVEAPFEAFF. The CDR3 nucleotides read TGCAGCGTTGTGGAGGCACCCTTTGAAGCTTTCTTT.

This clonotype was detected ten times or more. A junction end diverges from the germline sequence, so it may reflect a read error. The chain recombines TRBV7-8 with TRBJ1-2; tentative D call: TRBD1 (5 bases). The CDR3 consists of 12 residues. CDR1 is SGHVS and CDR2 is FQNEAQ in the germline V gene. CDR3 sequence reads: CASNPPGGRTVF. CDR3 coding DNA: TGTGCCAGCAACCCGCCCGGGGGGAGAACGGTATTC.

This clonotype was counted many times. This chain uses TRBV27 with TRBJ2-7; possibly TRBD1 for D (6 bases). Germline V lookup: CDR1 MNHEY, CDR2 SMNVEV (reference sequence). With 3 bases removed from V and 4 bases from J, the gap between germline ends came to 10 bases. CDR3 length equals 13 residues. The CDR3 spells CASSFFQGYEQYF. The CDR3 nucleotides are TGTGCCAGCAGTTTTTTCCAGGGGTACGAGCAGTACTTC.

This clonotype is medium-sized (0.01 to 0.1%) in the sample. The chain is built from TRBV13 and TRBJ2-7; tentatively, D is TRBD2 (6 bases). V shed 5 bases and J shed 6 bases, with 17 bases lying between them. This CDR3 spans 14 amino acids. CDR1 and CDR2 from the germline V gene are PRHDT and FYEKMQ (reference sequence). The CDR3 DNA reads TGTGCCAGCAGCGAACTGGGCGGGGCCCTCGAGCAGTACTTC. Its protein product is CASSELGGALEQYF.

Of note for this clonotype: Given a much more abundant clone one base away, this may be a read error. CDR3 in amino acids: CSAGGQGIDYTF. The DNA for the CDR3 is TGCAGTGCTGGAGGTCAGGGCATTGACTACACCTTC. The V call is TRBV20-1, the J call TRBJ1-2, with TRBD1 as a possible D gene (5 bases). Germline values: CDR1 DFQATT, CDR2 SNEGSKA (reference sequence). The CDR3 is 12 amino acids. V was cut by 5 bases and J by 10 bases, with 17 bases left in between.

The table lists this clonotype with many counts. The J gene is TRBJ1-4, the V gene TRBV6-5; a weak D match, TRBD1 (6 bases). Deletions cut 5 bases from V and 4 bases from J, with 17 bases between. Germline CDR1 is MNHEY and CDR2 is SVGAGI. The CDR3 loop spans 16 amino acids. The CDR3 region has the DNA TGTGCCAGCAGTAACTACCCGACAGGCTATAATGAAAAACTGTTTTTT. Translating gives CASSNYPTGYNEKLFF.

Relative to its sample, this clonotype is medium-sized. The V call is TRBV12-3 or TRBV12-4, the J call TRBJ2-3, with 8 positions matching TRBD2. This CDR3 has 17 amino acids. V dropped 5 bases and J dropped 3; count of bases not matched to a gene: 13. Here the CDR3 reads CASSPQSRLARTDTQYF. Here the CDR3 DNA reads TGTGCCAGCAGTCCACAGTCCAGACTAGCGAGGACAGATACGCAGTATTTT.

In its sample, this clonotype ranks as medium-sized (0.01 to 0.1%). The chain combines TRBV20-1 with TRBJ1-1; D call uncertain. Looked up from germline, CDR1 is DFQATT and CDR2 is SNEGSKA (reference sequence). V lost 6 bases, J lost 6 bases, and 17 bases lay in between. The CDR3 runs to 13 residues. The CDR3 here is CSALALGDAEAFF. The DNA of the CDR3 is TGCAGTGCCCTAGCCTTGGGCGACGCTGAAGCTTTCTTT.

At least ten counts were recorded for this clonotype. The V gene is TRBV19, the J gene TRBJ1-2; TRBD1 might be the D (6 bases). Germline V lookup: CDR1 LNHDA, CDR2 SQIVND (reference sequence). The CDR3 sequence is 13 residues long. The V and J ends lost 6 bases and 8 bases respectively, with 16 bases between them. The CDR3 loop reads CASSQPGARGYTF. DNA for the CDR3: TGTGCCAGTAGCCAACCGGGGGCCAGGGGCTACACCTTC.

This chain connects TRBV7-9 to TRBJ1-5, with D hard to call. The CDR3 consists of 12 residues. Germline-derived CDR1 and CDR2 are SEHNR and FQNEAQ (reference sequence). Trimming cost V 5 bases and J 3 bases, with 5 bases left between them. The CDR3 protein is CASSPDNQPQHF. The CDR3, as DNA: TGTGCCAGCAGCCCGGACAATCAGCCCCAGCATTTT.

The gene calls are TRBV2 and TRBJ2-1; TRBD2 matches 9 bases. Germline CDR1 SNHLY, CDR2 FYNNEI. The CDR3 has 17 residues. V lost 11 bases and J lost 7; bases outside the gene matches: 21. CDR3 coding DNA: TGTGCCGTCCAACTGGCGGGGGGGATAGTTTCTGGAAATGAGCAGTTCTTC. Its translation: CAVQLAGGIVSGNEQFF.

This clonotype occurred many times. This chain joins TRBV3-1 and TRBJ2-1; D remains unclear. The V end was cut by 1 base, the J end by 5 bases, with 3 bases between. The CDR3 has 12 residues. Looked up from germline, CDR1 is LGHDT and CDR2 is YNNKEL (reference sequence). The DNA for the CDR3 is TGTGCCAGCAGCCAAGTTAACAATGAGCAGTTCTTC. Translating it yields CASSQVNNEQFF.

The rearrangement joins TRBV7-9 to TRBJ1-1; D unresolved. The CDR3 is 15 amino acids. V was cut by 5 bases and J by 8 bases, with 21 bases left in between. Looked up from germline, CDR1 is SEHNR and CDR2 is FQNEAQ (reference sequence). CDR3: CASSIILATLGEAFF. CDR3 DNA: TGTGCCAGCAGCATTATACTAGCGACACTTGGCGAAGCTTTCTTT.

This clonotype rates as medium-sized. The CDR3 region is CASSQDGTPGSDTQYF. DNA of the CDR3: TGCGCCAGCAGCCAAGACGGTACGCCAGGTTCGGATACGCAGTATTTT. The chain joins TRBV4-3 to TRBJ2-3; D is unclear. The CDR3 is 16 residues long. V dropped 0 bases and J dropped 6 bases, with 16 bases sitting between them. From germline, CDR1 is LGHNA and CDR2 YSLEER.

In this sample, this clonotype turned up many times. V gene TRBV5-5 combines with J gene TRBJ2-6, with D possibly TRBD2 on 5 matching bases. The CDR3 covers 16 residues. V was cut by 7 bases and J by 0 bases, with 14 bases left in between. Germline lookup yields CDR1 SGHKS and CDR2 YYEKEE (reference sequence). CDR3 residues: CASQRAGPSGANVLTF. In nucleotides, the CDR3 is TGTGCCAGCCAACGCGCGGGTCCCTCTGGGGCCAACGTCCTGACTTTC. The variable domain in full, completed from reference TRBV5-5 and TRBJ2-6, reads DAGVTQSPTHLIKTRGQQVTLRCSPISGHKSVSWYQQVLGQGPQFIFQYYEKEERGRGNFPDRFSARQFPNYSSELNVNALLLGDSALYLCASQRAGPSGANVLTFGAGSRLTVL.

Turning to this clonotype: This may be a read error, as it is one base from a much larger clone. The rearrangement links TRBV20-1 to TRBJ2-1; possibly TRBD2 for D (6 bases). The CDR3 extends over 16 amino acids. Germline V gives CDR1 DFQATT, CDR2 SNEGSKA (reference sequence). V lost 2 bases and J 6 bases, leaving 20 bases between the germline ends. The CDR3 DNA follows: TGCAGTGCTAGACCTCCTACTAGCTGGGGGACCAATGAGCAGTTCTTC. Its translation is CSARPPTSWGTNEQFF.

Relative to its sample, this clonotype is medium-sized. The rearrangement links TRBV9 to TRBJ2-5, with D tentatively TRBD1 (6 bases). Per germline, CDR1 SGDLS and CDR2 YYNGEE. The CDR3 sequence is 14 residues long. V was cut by 4 bases and J by 5 bases, with 15 bases left in between. The CDR3 loop reads CASSTRTVSETQYF. The CDR3 nucleotides are TGTGCCAGCAGCACCCGGACAGTCTCGGAGACCCAGTACTTC.

By sample share, this clonotype is medium-sized (0.01 to 0.1%). The V call is TRBV3-1, the J call TRBJ1-1, with 8 nucleotides matching TRBD1. There are 15 residues in the CDR3. Losses at the gene ends were 1 base for V and 5 bases for J; bases not matched to a gene: 6. The germline V gene has CDR1 LGHDT and CDR2 YNNKEL (reference sequence). The CDR3 DNA reads as TGTGCCAGCAGCCAAGGTGCAGGGGGCTTTACTGAAGCTTTCTTT. Protein sequence: CASSQGAGGFTEAFF.

There are many counts of this clonotype. The chain links TRBV12-3 or TRBV12-4 to TRBJ1-5, with D uncertain. This CDR3 contains 15 residues. The germline V and J ends were trimmed by 2 bases and 0 bases, with 8 bases remaining between them. This CDR3 is CASSLRGFSNQPQHF. The CDR3 DNA sequence: TGTGCCAGCAGTTTAAGAGGGTTTAGCAATCAGCCCCAGCATTTT.

Relative to its sample, this clonotype is large (0.1 to 1%). This chain connects TRBV7-2 to TRBJ2-3, with D maybe TRBD1 (6 bases). The germline V gene encodes CDR1 SGHTA and CDR2 FQGNSA. CDR3 length: 17 residues. Trimming cost V 1 base and J 4 bases, with 18 bases left between them. In DNA form, the CDR3 reads TGTGCCAGCAGCTTAGGGGTTTTCGGCAGGGGATCAGATACGCAGTATTTT. Translation: CASSLGVFGRGSDTQYF. Filled out from reference TRBV7-2 and TRBJ2-3, the complete variable domain reads GAGVSQSPSNKVTEKGKDVELRCDPISGHTALYWYRQSLGQGLEFLIYFQGNSAPDKSGLPSDRFSAERTGGSVSTLTIQRTQQEDSAVYLCASSLGVFGRGSDTQYFGPGTRLTVL.

The rearrangement joins TRBV28 to TRBJ1-4; D remains ambiguous. Germline CDR1 reads MDHEN; CDR2 reads SYDVKM. This CDR3 spans 12 amino acids. V was cut by 5 bases and J by 10 bases, with 11 bases left in between. Here the CDR3 DNA reads TGTGCCAGCAGTCCCGCGTTGGCAAAACTGTTTTTT. As protein: CASSPALAKLFF. Looking up the rest from reference TRBV28 and TRBJ1-4 gives the full variable domain: DVKVTQSSRYLVKRTGEKVFLECVQDMDHENMFWYRQDPGLGLRLIYFSYDVKMKEKGDIPEGYSVSREKKERFSLILESASTNQTSMYLCASSPALAKLFFGSGTQLSVL.

This clonotype is medium-sized in the sample. V and J are TRBV2 and TRBJ1-1; D is uncertain. Germline loops: CDR1 SNHLY, CDR2 FYNNEI. The CDR3 runs 14 residues. The V and J ends lost 6 bases and 1 base respectively, with 12 bases between them. The CDR3 reads CASRVRDWNTEAFF. The CDR3 DNA reads TGTGCCAGCAGGGTCCGTGACTGGAACACTGAAGCTTTCTTT.

Many counts were recorded for this clonotype. The rearrangement links TRBV13 to TRBJ2-7; D is possibly TRBD1 (6 bases). CDR1 is PRHDT and CDR2 is FYEKMQ in the germline V gene (reference sequence). There are 15 residues in the CDR3. V lost 4 bases, J lost 4 bases, and 17 bases lay in between. This CDR3 is CASSSRQVYEYEQYF. Here the CDR3 DNA reads TGTGCCAGCAGCTCGAGACAGGTCTACGAGTACGAGCAGTACTTC.

This clonotype is medium-sized (0.01 to 0.1%). V and J are TRBV6-5 and TRBJ1-5; D not resolved. Trimming removed 5 bases from V and 1 base from J, with 9 bases in between. The CDR3 runs to 14 residues. CDR1 is MNHEY and CDR2 is SVGAGI in the germline V gene. CDR3 in DNA: TGTGCCAGCAGTCCATTAACCAGCAATCAGCCCCAGCATTTT. Its protein product is CASSPLTSNQPQHF.

This clonotype qualifies as medium-sized (0.01 to 0.1%). The chain employs TRBV20-1 and TRBJ2-7, with TRBD2 identical over 7 bases. The CDR3 runs to 15 residues. The germline CDR1 and CDR2 sequences are DFQATT and SNEGSKA (reference sequence). V dropped 6 bases and J dropped 2; count of bases not matched to a gene: 13. Written as DNA, the CDR3 is TGCAGTGCCGCCTTAGGGAAGCGGGAACCCTACGAGCAGTACTTC. This codes for CSAALGKREPYEQYF.

By share, this clonotype counts as medium-sized. The chain recombines TRBV2 with TRBJ1-1, with D uncertain. V lost 3 bases and J lost 0, with 5 bases in between. Germline V CDR1 and CDR2: SNHLY, FYNNEI. The CDR3 has 13 residues. CDR3 amino acids: CASSDSLNTEAFF. In DNA form, the CDR3 reads TGTGCCAGCAGTGACAGTCTGAACACTGAAGCTTTCTTT.

This clonotype was seen at least ten times. The chain recombines TRBV3-1 with TRBJ2-2; 10 bases are shared with TRBD2. The CDR3 length is 17 residues. Looked up from germline, CDR1 is LGHDT and CDR2 is YNNKEL (reference sequence). The V gene end was trimmed by 0 bases and the J gene end by 7 bases; junction bases not matched to a gene: 8. This CDR3 reads CASSQEALAGVDGELFF. In nucleotides, the CDR3 is TGTGCCAGCAGCCAAGAAGCCCTAGCGGGAGTTGACGGGGAGCTGTTTTTT.

In its sample, this clonotype was seen many times. CDR3 DNA sequence: TGTGCCAGCAGCCTTGGGCCGGGGACGGGAAACACCATATATTTT. This sequence encodes CASSLGPGTGNTIYF. This sequence joins TRBV7-6 and TRBJ1-3, with D tentatively TRBD1 (5 bases). Trimming stripped 5 bases from V and 4 bases from J, with 15 bases between. This CDR3 spans 15 amino acids. Germline-derived CDR1 and CDR2 are SGHVS and FNYEAQ.